The 27 T cell receptor beta chains below all came from one sample that was sequenced in a study of molecular identifiers for immune sequencing clone quantification. TCRdb redid the calling of the PCR reads with MiXCR, one entry per CDR3 protein. The sample has about half a million distinct CDR3 sequences; 20% to 25% are singletons. Material for sequencing was naive CD8+ T cells from blood, with Jurkat cell RNA spiked in. Subset indicated: FACS-sorted CD8+CD4-CCR7+CD45RA+ naive T cells. These receptors were collected from a human donor in good health. Some libraries in this study had Jurkat cell RNA spiked in.

In regard to this clonotype: This may be a read error: a much more frequent sequence differs by one nucleotide. V gene TRBV6-2 or TRBV6-3 combines with J gene TRBJ1-1; D not resolved. This CDR3 spans 14 amino acids. The ends were cut back, 4 bases at V and 8 bases at J, with 17 bases in the middle. CDR1 and CDR2 from the germline V gene are MNHEY and SVGEGT. The DNA for the CDR3 is TGTGCCAGCAGTTCGAAAGACAAGGTTTCCGAAGCTTTCTTT. Protein sequence: CASSSKDKVSEAFF.

This clonotype came up many times. The chain combines TRBV27 with TRBJ1-5; no clear D. The CDR3 loop spans 14 amino acids. Looked up from germline, CDR1 is MNHEY and CDR2 is SMNVEV (reference sequence). Trimming took 6 bases from V and 6 from J, leaving 15 bases between them. The CDR3 spells CASSLQAWGQPQHF. The DNA of the CDR3 is TGTGCCAGCAGCCTCCAGGCGTGGGGTCAGCCCCAGCATTTT.

This clonotype was found a few times. The rearrangement links TRBV6-5 to TRBJ1-1; D call uncertain. Germline V gene sequence: CDR1 MNHEY, CDR2 SVGAGI. The CDR3 sequence is 14 residues long. Trimming stripped 0 bases from V and 1 base from J, with 6 bases between. CDR3 region: CASSYSATNTEAFF. CDR3 DNA sequence: TGTGCCAGCAGTTACTCGGCCACGAACACTGAAGCTTTCTTT.

This clonotype was counted ten times or more. This rearrangement joins TRBV7-2 to TRBJ2-7; 10 bases fit TRBD1. This CDR3 spans 15 amino acids. CDR1 and CDR2 from the germline V gene are SGHTA and FQGNSA. The J segment lost 3 bases and the V segment lost 5 bases, leaving 7 bases of the junction unmatched. The CDR3 region has the DNA TGTGCCAGCAGCACCACCTGGGACAGGGGCTACGAGCAGTACTTC. Its protein product is CASSTTWDRGYEQYF. Looking up the rest from reference TRBV7-2 and TRBJ2-7 gives the full variable domain: GAGVSQSPSNKVTEKGKDVELRCDPISGHTALYWYRQSLGQGLEFLIYFQGNSAPDKSGLPSDRFSAERTGGSVSTLTIQRTQQEDSAVYLCASSTTWDRGYEQYFGPGTRLTVT.

This clonotype was seen many times. The gene calls are TRBV18 and TRBJ2-3; D possibly corresponds to TRBD1 (6 bases). The germline gives CDR1 KGHSH, CDR2 LQKENI. The CDR3 runs 15 residues. Trimming took 3 bases from V and 2 from J, leaving 12 bases between them. CDR3 loop: CASSPVGAITDTQYF. For the CDR3, the DNA is TGTGCCAGCTCACCCGTGGGGGCTATCACAGATACGCAGTATTTT.

With respect to this clonotype: The missing conserved phenylalanine or tryptophan at the end of this CDR3 makes a read error likely. This chain's CDR3 is CASSPAGSKPGANVLTS. The CDR3 DNA reads as TGTGCCAGCAGCCCTGCAGGGTCAAAACCTGGGGCCAACGTCCTGACTTCC. This chain uses TRBV7-9 with TRBJ2-6; TRBD1 is a possible D gene (5 bases). Germline CDR1 and CDR2: SEHNR and FQNEAQ (reference sequence). The CDR3 runs 17 residues. V shed 5 bases and J shed 2 bases, with 16 bases lying between them.

In its sample, this clonotype was seen many times. V and J are TRBV5-1 and TRBJ1-2; 9 bases are shared with TRBD1. The CDR3 has 15 amino acids. Germline values: CDR1 SGHRS, CDR2 YFSETQ. Trimming took 0 bases from V and 4 from J; bases not matched to a gene: 4. The CDR3 spells CASSLDRGRSYGYTF. The CDR3 DNA reads as TGCGCCAGCAGCTTGGACAGGGGGCGCAGCTATGGCTACACCTTC. Full variable domain (missing parts from reference TRBV5-1 and TRBJ1-2): KAGVTQTPRYLIKTRGQQVTLSCSPISGHRSVSWYQQTPGQGLQFLFEYFSETQRNKGNFPGRFSGRQFSNSRSEMNVSTLELGDSALYLCASSLDRGRSYGYTFGSGTRLTVV.

About this clonotype itself: A much larger clone sits a single nucleotide away, making a read error possible. The gene calls are TRBV9 and TRBJ2-2; 7 nucleotides line up with TRBD2. CDR3 length equals 15 residues. Germline V gives CDR1 SGDLS, CDR2 YYNGEE. J lost 6 bases, V lost 3 bases, and 8 bases had no gene match. This CDR3 is CASSEAGVTAGELFF. The CDR3 nucleotides read TGTGCCAGCAGCGAGGCGGGAGTTACCGCCGGGGAGCTGTTTTTT.

This rearrangement joins TRBV7-6 to TRBJ2-1; the D gene is possibly TRBD2 (5 bases). This CDR3 region has 15 residues. Germline V gene sequence: CDR1 SGHVS, CDR2 FNYEAQ. V lost 5 bases and J lost 8, with 19 bases in between. The CDR3 sequence is CASSPRVGDYDEQFF. In DNA, the CDR3 is TGTGCCAGCAGCCCAAGGGTCGGGGATTACGATGAGCAGTTCTTC.

V usage is TRBV6-1 and J usage is TRBJ2-2; D unclear. Deletions cut 0 bases from V and 6 bases from J, with 29 bases between. CDR3 length: 21 amino acids. CDR1 is MNHNS, CDR2 SASEGT, per germline. The CDR3 protein is CASSEARAGISERLSAGELFF. Here the CDR3 DNA reads TGTGCCAGCAGTGAAGCTCGGGCAGGAATCTCGGAAAGATTGTCGGCCGGGGAGCTGTTTTTT.

Of note for this clonotype: One end of the junction fails to match germline, which may point to a read error. The genes are TRBV12-3 or TRBV12-4 and TRBJ2-3; D is unresolved. This CDR3 region has 14 residues. CDR3 protein: CASSLRHSTDTPYF. CDR3 nucleotide sequence: TGTGCCAGCAGTTTACGACACAGCACAGATACGCCGTATTTT.

This clonotype was counted between two and nine times. The chain recombines TRBV19 with TRBJ2-7; D remains unclear. Trimming removed 1 base at V and 0 bases at J, with 10 bases between. The CDR3 has 15 amino acids. Germline V gene data show CDR1 as LNHDA and CDR2 as SQIVND (reference sequence). The CDR3 DNA reads TGTGCCAGTAGTATAGCGGGCGGTTTCTCCTACGAGCAGTACTTC. Protein: CASSIAGGFSYEQYF.

This chain joins TRBV7-9 and TRBJ2-7; maybe TRBD2 (6 bases). CDR3 length equals 13 residues. Germline V gene lookup returns CDR1 SEHNR and CDR2 FQNEAQ (reference sequence). The V gene lost 8 bases and the J gene lost 0 bases, with 11 bases spanning the gap. Here the CDR3 DNA reads TGTGCCAGCGTGGGGGGAAGCTCCTACGAGCAGTACTTC. Protein: CASVGGSSYEQYF.

Many counts were recorded for this clonotype. The CDR3 loop reads CASSNSPGTDTQYF. CDR3 nucleotide sequence: TGTGCCAGCAGCAATAGCCCCGGCACAGATACGCAGTATTTT. The chain has TRBV13 and TRBJ2-3; D unresolved. The V gene lost 5 bases and the J gene lost 1 base, with 10 bases spanning the gap. CDR1 and CDR2 from the germline V gene are PRHDT and FYEKMQ (reference sequence). The CDR3 spans 14 residues.

This clonotype was counted a few times. The chain employs TRBV6-5 and TRBJ1-1; the D is unclear. V was trimmed by 4 bases and J by 2 bases, leaving 11 bases between them. Germline CDR1 reads MNHEY; CDR2 reads SVGAGI. The CDR3 covers 14 residues. The CDR3 spells CASSFLELNTEAFF. The CDR3 DNA follows: TGTGCCAGCAGTTTTCTCGAGCTCAACACTGAAGCTTTCTTT.

The chain couples TRBV28 to TRBJ1-2; TRBD1 matches at 7 bases. This CDR3 comprises 16 residues. J lost 3 bases, V lost 2 bases, and 9 bases had no gene match. Germline CDR1 reads MDHEN; CDR2 reads SYDVKM. The CDR3 region has the DNA TGTGCCAGCAGTTTAGCCCCGGAGAGGGGGCACTATGGCTACACCTTC. Translation gives CASSLAPERGHYGYTF.

This clonotype was seen ten or more times. The rearrangement uses TRBV9 and TRBJ2-7; the D gene is possibly TRBD1 (6 bases). The CDR3 is 14 residues long. Trimming pared 1 base from V and 3 bases from J, leaving 11 bases between. Looked up from germline, CDR1 is SGDLS and CDR2 is YYNGEE. The CDR3 DNA sequence: TGTGCCAGCAGCGTAAGCTGGACAGACTACGAGCAGTACTTC. Protein sequence: CASSVSWTDYEQYF.

This clonotype was recorded many times. The genes are TRBV7-9 and TRBJ2-3; D uncertain. Trimming took off 1 base at V and 6 bases at J, with 11 bases between the two ends. This CDR3 region has 14 residues. Germline CDR1 SEHNR, CDR2 FQNEAQ (reference sequence). The CDR3 nucleotides are TGTGCCAGCAGCTTAGTAACCGGCTGGGATACGCAGTATTTT. Protein: CASSLVTGWDTQYF.

This CDR3 is CASSENSGRVNYGYTF. CDR3 nucleotide sequence: TGTGCCAGCAGTGAAAATAGTGGCAGGGTAAACTATGGCTACACCTTC. The rearrangement links TRBV6-1 to TRBJ1-2; the D gene is possibly TRBD1 (5 bases). Germline assignment: CDR1 MNHNS and CDR2 SASEGT. With 2 bases removed from V and 2 bases from J, the gap between germline ends came to 15 bases. CDR3 length: 16 amino acids.

The table lists this clonotype with a few counts. At one boundary the junction diverges from the germline segment, which might be a read error. The genes are TRBV11-2 and TRBJ1-6, with TRBD1 identical over 7 bases. The CDR3 has 15 residues. Germline V gives CDR1 SGHAT, CDR2 FQNNGV. The CDR3 bases are TGTGCCAGCGGCTTAAGGGGGCTGGAGGGTTCACCCCTCCACTTT. Protein: CASGLRGLEGSPLHF.

The V call is TRBV12-3 or TRBV12-4, the J call TRBJ1-3; D call uncertain. The CDR3 sequence is 11 residues long. The germline V and J ends were trimmed by 11 bases and 4 bases, with 9 bases remaining between them. The CDR3 loop is CAPGRGNTIYF. The CDR3 DNA is TGTGCCCCCGGGCGGGGAAACACCATATATTTT.

This clonotype has a count of ten or more. This chain joins TRBV27 and TRBJ1-1; 11 bases line up with TRBD1. CDR1 and CDR2 from the germline V gene are MNHEY and SMNVEV (reference sequence). V was clipped by 5 bases and J by 5 bases; unmatched bases: 7. The CDR3 has 15 amino acids. CDR3 in DNA: TGTGCCAGCAGTCCCGGGACAGGGGGTTGGACTGAAGCTTTCTTT. Translation gives CASSPGTGGWTEAFF.

This clonotype has a handful of counts. The CDR3 nucleotides are TGTGCCAGCAGCACGACAGATACGGGGAGGGGTCAGCCCCAGCATTTT. It encodes CASSTTDTGRGQPQHF. The chain has TRBV21-1 and TRBJ1-5. TRBV21-1 is given as a pseudogene. This CDR3 spans 16 amino acids.

Only a few counts were recorded for this clonotype. The J gene is TRBJ1-2, the V gene TRBV5-4, with 7 bases that match TRBD1. The V gene's germline CDR1 is SGHNT and CDR2 YYREEE (reference sequence). Trimming cost V 4 bases and J 0 bases; bases outside gene matches: 12. CDR3 length equals 17 residues. In nucleotides, the CDR3 is TGTGCCAGCAGCATGACAGGGCTGGGGCCTACTAACTATGGCTACACCTTC. Translated: CASSMTGLGPTNYGYTF.

This clonotype was seen ten or more times. The gene calls are TRBV20-1 and TRBJ2-7, with a weak D call TRBD1 (6 bases). The CDR3 contains 16 residues. Germline CDR1 and CDR2: DFQATT and SNEGSKA (reference sequence). Trimming took off 0 bases at V and 0 bases at J, with 15 bases between the two ends. The DNA for the CDR3 is TGCAGTGCTAGAGATCTTCCAGGGGTGATCTCCTACGAGCAGTACTTC. This codes for CSARDLPGVISYEQYF.

V usage is TRBV6-5 and J usage is TRBJ2-5; D not certain. The CDR3 is 15 amino acids. With 6 bases removed from V and 3 bases from J, the gap between germline ends came to 17 bases. Germline V CDR1 and CDR2: MNHEY, SVGAGI. CDR3 loop: CASSSRSFGEETQYF. The CDR3 DNA reads as TGTGCCAGCAGCTCCCGGAGTTTCGGAGAAGAGACCCAGTACTTC.

This clonotype was found many times. The J gene is TRBJ1-3, the V gene TRBV5-1; no clear D gene. The V gene's germline CDR1 is SGHRS and CDR2 YFSETQ. This CDR3 is built from 17 residues. V lost 4 bases to trimming and J lost 2 bases, with 19 bases between them. CDR3 residues: CASSARSGTATGNTIYF. The CDR3 DNA reads TGCGCCAGCAGCGCCCGATCGGGAACCGCAACTGGAAACACCATATATTTT.